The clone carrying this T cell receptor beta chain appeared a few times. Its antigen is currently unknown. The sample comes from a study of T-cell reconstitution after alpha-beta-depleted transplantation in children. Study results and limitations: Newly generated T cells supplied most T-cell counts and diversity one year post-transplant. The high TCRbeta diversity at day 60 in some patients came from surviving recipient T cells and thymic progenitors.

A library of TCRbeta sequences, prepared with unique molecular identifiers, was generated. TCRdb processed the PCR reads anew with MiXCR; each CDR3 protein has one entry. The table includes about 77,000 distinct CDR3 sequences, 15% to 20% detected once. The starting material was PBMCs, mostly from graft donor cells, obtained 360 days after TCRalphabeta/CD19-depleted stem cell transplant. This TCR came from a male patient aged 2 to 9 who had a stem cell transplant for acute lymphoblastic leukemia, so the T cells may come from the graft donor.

The CDR3 bases are TGTGCCAGCAGTTACAGTCCGGGACACCTCTACGAGCAGTACTTC. It specifies CASSYSPGHLYEQYF. V and J are TRBV6-2 or TRBV6-3 and TRBJ2-7; tentatively, D is TRBD1 (6 bases). Germline CDR1 is MNHEY and CDR2 is SVGEGT. Deletions cut 2 bases from V and 3 bases from J, with 14 bases between. This CDR3 has 15 residues.